One and the same sample provided the 14 T cell receptor beta chains below, sequenced in a study of vaccination effects on CD4 cells after COVID-19. After expansion with viral peptide pools in the ViraFEST assay, antigen-specific CD4+ T cells were sequenced. A 10-day culture period preceded the isolation of CD4+ T cells. Nobody among the vaccine recipients had prior SARS-CoV-2 infection (nucleocapsid antibodies were negative). These receptors have no known antigen. The protocol was immunoSEQ multiplex PCR, while the TCRdb copy is restricted to in-frame clones and leaves out a portion. The table shows about 70,000 clones, with 75% to 85% occurring only once. Specimen: CD4+ T cells from PBMCs cultured with SARS-CoV-2 spike peptides, collected before COVID-19 vaccination. Receptors were obtained from a human donor who received a COVID-19 vaccine.

The CDR3 region is CASSFSGGPGELFF. In nucleotides, the CDR3 is TGTGCCAGCAGCTTCTCGGGGGGGCCCGGGGAGCTGTTTTTT. The chain links TRBV7-2 to TRBJ2-2; 8 nucleotides line up with TRBD2. Trimming removed 3 bases from V and 6 bases from J; junction bases left unmatched: 3. Germline CDR1 is SGHTA and CDR2 is FQGNSA. The CDR3 runs to 14 residues.

The chain has TRBV5-1 and TRBJ2-1; D remains ambiguous. Trimming left V 1 base short and J 0 bases short, with 14 bases between. The germline V gene has CDR1 SGHRS and CDR2 YFSETQ. This CDR3 is built from 17 residues. The CDR3 nucleotides are TGCGCCAGCAGCTTGTTTGGTGGGCGGAGCTCCTACAATGAGCAGTTCTTC. This gives the protein CASSLFGGRSSYNEQFF.

The rearrangement joins TRBV24-1 to TRBJ2-1; D remains unclear. CDR1 and CDR2 from the germline V gene are KGHDR and SFDVKD. The CDR3 covers 13 residues. V dropped 4 bases and J dropped 10 bases, with 13 bases sitting between them. CDR3 sequence reads: CATSDPDGPEQFF. The DNA for the CDR3 is TGTGCCACCAGTGACCCCGACGGACCAGAGCAGTTCTTC.

The chain uses TRBV2 and TRBJ1-4; D uncertain. The V end was cut by 6 bases, the J end by 4 bases, with 15 bases between. This CDR3 spans 15 amino acids. Germline V lookup: CDR1 SNHLY, CDR2 FYNNEI. The CDR3 protein is CASSPERPFNEKLFF. CDR3 nucleotide sequence: TGTGCCAGCAGCCCCGAGCGGCCGTTTAATGAAAAACTGTTTTTT.

The chain couples TRBV4-1 to TRBJ2-7, with D tentatively TRBD2 (5 bases). Germline CDR1 reads MGHRA; CDR2 reads YSYEKL. CDR3 length: 15 residues. The V gene lost 1 base and the J gene lost 2 bases, with 12 bases spanning the gap. CDR3 nucleotide sequence: TGCGCCAGCAGCCAAGCTTTGGACTCGACCTACGAGCAGTACGTC. Its protein is CASSQALDSTYEQYV.

This rearrangement joins TRBV7-9 to TRBJ1-2, with 7 bases aligning to TRBD1. The CDR3 covers 14 residues. Germline values: CDR1 SEHNR, CDR2 FQNEAQ (reference sequence). Losses at the gene ends were 5 bases for V and 4 bases for J; bases not matched to a gene: 7. CDR3 protein: CASSSDRAGYGYTF. The CDR3 DNA sequence: TGTGCCAGCAGCAGCGACAGGGCCGGCTATGGCTACACCTTC.

Of note for this clone: At one end the junction does not follow the germline gene, possibly because of a read error. Other DNA sequences in this specimen translate into the identical CDR3. V gene TRBV18 combines with J gene TRBJ1-5; 9 positions match TRBD1. CDR1 and CDR2 (germline): KGHSH, LQKENI. The CDR3 is made up of 15 amino acids. The CDR3 bases are TGTGCTAGCTCAGGCGACAGGGGGTACAATCAGCCCCAGCATTTT. Protein: CASSGDRGYNQPQHF.

This chain's CDR3 is CASTSFQGGAAETQYF. CDR3 sequence (DNA): TGTGCCAGCACCTCATTCCAGGGGGGGGCGGCCGAGACCCAGTACTTC. This chain connects TRBV28 to TRBJ2-5; D may be TRBD1 or TRBD2 (7 bases each). The CDR3 extends over 16 amino acids. V shed 7 bases and J shed 5 bases, with 23 bases lying between them. Per germline, CDR1 MDHEN and CDR2 SYDVKM.

V gene TRBV4-1 combines with J gene TRBJ2-3; TRBD1 might be the D (6 bases). Germline values: CDR1 MGHRA, CDR2 YSYEKL. V was clipped by 2 bases and J by 3 bases, with 15 bases between them. The CDR3 is 16 residues long. The CDR3 here is CASSQSLARGTDTQYF. In DNA, the CDR3 is TGCGCCAGCAGCCAAAGCTTGGCCAGGGGAACAGATACGCAGTATTTT.

The chain recombines TRBV7-2 with TRBJ1-2; 7 bases agree with TRBD1. This CDR3 has 16 residues. After removal of 4 bases from V and 6 bases from J, the junction contained 14 bases not matched to a gene. The germline gives CDR1 SGHTA, CDR2 FQGNSA. CDR3: CASSSRNRDREHGYTF. CDR3 in DNA: TGTGCCAGCAGCTCACGTAACCGGGACAGAGAACATGGCTACACCTTC. The full variable domain, completed using reference TRBV7-2 and TRBJ1-2, is GAGVSQSPSNKVTEKGKDVELRCDPISGHTALYWYRQSLGQGLEFLIYFQGNSAPDKSGLPSDRFSAERTGGSVSTLTIQRTQQEDSAVYLCASSSRNRDREHGYTFGSGTRLTVV.

The rearrangement joins TRBV12-3 or TRBV12-4 to TRBJ2-7; the match to TRBD1 covers 8 bases. The CDR3 runs 13 residues. J gave up 4 bases and V 6 bases, and 5 bases lay outside the gene matches. The DNA of the CDR3 is TGTGCCAGCAGAAGACAGGGGAGTTACGAGCAGTACGTC. Residues: CASRRQGSYEQYV.

The V call is TRBV28, the J call TRBJ1-2; possible D gene TRBD1, 5 bases. V shed 1 base and J shed 1 base, with 10 bases lying between them. The CDR3 loop spans 15 amino acids. The germline gives CDR1 MDHEN, CDR2 SYDVKM. The CDR3 sequence: CASSLYDRGNYGYTF. Written as DNA, the CDR3 is TGTGCCAGCAGTTTATATGACAGAGGTAACTATGGCTACACCTTC.

CDR3 coding DNA: TGTGCCAGCAGCGACTGGACAGGCGCAAACTATGGCTACACCTTC. It is translated as CASSDWTGANYGYTF. This chain joins TRBV6-6 and TRBJ1-2, with TRBD1 matching over 7 bases. The CDR3 extends over 15 amino acids. The junction had 9 bases not matched to a gene; V was cut back by 6 bases and J by 2 bases. Looked up from germline, CDR1 is MNHNY and CDR2 is SVGAGI (reference sequence).

The chain has TRBV7-9 and TRBJ1-6; maybe TRBD1 (5 bases). V shed 10 bases and J shed 9 bases, with 19 bases lying between them. The CDR3 is made up of 14 amino acids. Germline V gene sequence: CDR1 SEHNR, CDR2 FQNEAQ (reference sequence). Here the CDR3 reads CAIPEAGVSSPLHF. The CDR3 nucleotides are TGTGCCATCCCCGAGGCGGGGGTTAGTTCACCCCTCCACTTT.